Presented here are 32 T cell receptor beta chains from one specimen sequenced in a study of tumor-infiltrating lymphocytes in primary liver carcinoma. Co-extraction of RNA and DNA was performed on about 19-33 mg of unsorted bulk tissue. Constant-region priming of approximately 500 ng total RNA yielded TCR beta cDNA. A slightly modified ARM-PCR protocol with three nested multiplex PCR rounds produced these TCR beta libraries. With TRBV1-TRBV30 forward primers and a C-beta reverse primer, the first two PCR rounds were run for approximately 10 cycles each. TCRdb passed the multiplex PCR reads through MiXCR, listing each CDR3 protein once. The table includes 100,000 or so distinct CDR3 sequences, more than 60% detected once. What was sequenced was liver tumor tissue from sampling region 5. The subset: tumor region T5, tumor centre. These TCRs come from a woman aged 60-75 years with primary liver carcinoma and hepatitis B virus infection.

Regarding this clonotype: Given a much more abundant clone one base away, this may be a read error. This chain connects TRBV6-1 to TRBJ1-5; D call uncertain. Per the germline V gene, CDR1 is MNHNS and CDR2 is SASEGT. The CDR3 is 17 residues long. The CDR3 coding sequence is TGTGCCAACAGTCCCCGTGCTGGGGAGAGGAGCAATCAGCCCCAGCATTTT. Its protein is CANSPRAGERSNQPQHF.

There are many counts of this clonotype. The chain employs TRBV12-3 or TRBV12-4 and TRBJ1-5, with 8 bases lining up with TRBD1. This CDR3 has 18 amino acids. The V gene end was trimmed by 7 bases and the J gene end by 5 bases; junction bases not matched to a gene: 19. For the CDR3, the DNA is TGTGCCAGCACCTTATTCTTAGGACAGGGAAGGTTTGATCAGCCCCAGCATTTT. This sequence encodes CASTLFLGQGRFDQPQHF.

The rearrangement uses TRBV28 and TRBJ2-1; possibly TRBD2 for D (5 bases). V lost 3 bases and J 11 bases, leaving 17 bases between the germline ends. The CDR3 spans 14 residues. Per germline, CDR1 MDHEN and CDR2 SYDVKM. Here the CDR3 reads CASSFSRRNSQQFF. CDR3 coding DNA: TGTGCCAGCAGTTTTAGCAGGAGGAATAGTCAGCAGTTCTTC.

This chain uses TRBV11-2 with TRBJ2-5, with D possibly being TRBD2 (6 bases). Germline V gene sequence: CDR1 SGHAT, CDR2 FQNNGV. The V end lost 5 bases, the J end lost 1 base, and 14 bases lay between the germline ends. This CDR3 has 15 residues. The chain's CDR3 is CASSRGLVIQETQYF. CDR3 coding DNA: TGTGCCAGCAGCCGGGGACTGGTCATCCAAGAGACCCAGTACTTC.

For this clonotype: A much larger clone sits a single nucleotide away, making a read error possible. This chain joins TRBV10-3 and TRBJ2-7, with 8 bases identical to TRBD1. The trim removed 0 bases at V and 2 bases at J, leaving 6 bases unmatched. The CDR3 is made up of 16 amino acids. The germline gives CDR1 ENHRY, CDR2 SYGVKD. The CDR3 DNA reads TGTGCCATCAGTGAGTCAGTGGGACAGGAAGCCTACGAGCAGTACTTC. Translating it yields CAISESVGQEAYEQYF.

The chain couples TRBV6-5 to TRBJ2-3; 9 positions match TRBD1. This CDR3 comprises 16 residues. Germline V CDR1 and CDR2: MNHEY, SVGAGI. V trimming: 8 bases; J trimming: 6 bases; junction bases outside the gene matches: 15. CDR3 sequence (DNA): TGTGCCAGCGGTAGGACAGGGGTGGCCTGGGGGGATACGCAGTATTTT. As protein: CASGRTGVAWGDTQYF.

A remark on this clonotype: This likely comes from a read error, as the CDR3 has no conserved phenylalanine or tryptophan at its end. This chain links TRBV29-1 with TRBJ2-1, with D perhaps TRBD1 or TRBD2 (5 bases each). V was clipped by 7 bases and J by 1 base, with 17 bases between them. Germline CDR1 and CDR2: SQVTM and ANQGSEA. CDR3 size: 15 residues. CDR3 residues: CSDRTGTYSYNEQFL. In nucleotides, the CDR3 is TGCAGCGATCGTACCGGGACCTATTCCTACAATGAGCAGTTCCTC.

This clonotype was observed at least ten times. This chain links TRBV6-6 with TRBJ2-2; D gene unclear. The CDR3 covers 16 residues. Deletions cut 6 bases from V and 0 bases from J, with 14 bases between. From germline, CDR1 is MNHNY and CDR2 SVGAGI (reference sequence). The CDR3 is CASSPTRNPNTGELFF. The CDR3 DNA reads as TGTGCCAGCAGCCCAACTCGCAATCCGAACACCGGGGAGCTGTTTTTT.

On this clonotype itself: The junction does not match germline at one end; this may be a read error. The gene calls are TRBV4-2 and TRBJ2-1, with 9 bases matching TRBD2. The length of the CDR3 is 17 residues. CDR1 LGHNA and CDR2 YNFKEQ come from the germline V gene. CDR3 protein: CASSQDPPRGGGNEQFF. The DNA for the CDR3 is TGTGCCAGCAGCCAAGATCCCCCCCGCGGGGGGGGCAATGAACAGTTCTTC.

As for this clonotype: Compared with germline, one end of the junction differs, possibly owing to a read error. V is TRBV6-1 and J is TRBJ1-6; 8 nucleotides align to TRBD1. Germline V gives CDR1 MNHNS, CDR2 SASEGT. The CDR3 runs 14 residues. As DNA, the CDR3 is TGTGCCAGCAGAAGGGACAGGAATAATACACCCCTCCACTTC. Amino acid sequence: CASRRDRNNTPLHF.

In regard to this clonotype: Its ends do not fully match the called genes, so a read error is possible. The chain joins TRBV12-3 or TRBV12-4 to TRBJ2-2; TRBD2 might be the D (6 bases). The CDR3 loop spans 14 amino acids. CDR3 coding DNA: TGTGCCAGCAGCTCGGGACTCACTGCCGGGGAGCTGTTCTTT. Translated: CASSSGLTAGELFF.

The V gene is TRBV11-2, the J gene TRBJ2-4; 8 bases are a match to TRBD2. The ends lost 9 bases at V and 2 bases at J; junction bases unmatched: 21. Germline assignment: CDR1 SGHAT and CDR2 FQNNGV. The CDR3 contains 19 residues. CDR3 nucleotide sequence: TGTGCCAGTAGCCCTCGACTACCGGGAGGGCCTCGGACCAAAAACATTCAGTACTTC. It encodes CASSPRLPGGPRTKNIQYF. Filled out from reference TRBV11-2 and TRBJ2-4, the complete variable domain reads EAGVAQSPRYKIIEKRQSVAFWCNPISGHATLYWYQQILGQGPKLLIQFQNNGVVDDSQLPKDRFSAERLKGVDSTLKIQPAKLEDSAVYLCASSPRLPGGPRTKNIQYFGAGTRLSVL.

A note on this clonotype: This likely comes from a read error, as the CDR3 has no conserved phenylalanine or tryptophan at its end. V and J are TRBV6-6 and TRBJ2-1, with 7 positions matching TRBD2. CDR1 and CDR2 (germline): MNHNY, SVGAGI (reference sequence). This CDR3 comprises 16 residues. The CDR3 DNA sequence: TGTCCCAGCAGTTACCTTGGGCGGGAGACGGACGGGGAGCAGTTCGTC. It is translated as CPSSYLGRETDGEQFV.

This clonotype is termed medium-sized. The CDR3 region has the DNA TGTGCCAGCAGTACCGGACAGCCCAGCTCCTACGAGCAGTACTTC. Its protein product is CASSTGQPSSYEQYF. This sequence joins TRBV6-2 or TRBV6-3 and TRBJ2-7, with D possibly matching TRBD1 (6 bases). The CDR3 runs to 15 residues. V was pared by 5 bases and J by 0 bases, with 14 bases between. The germline V gene has CDR1 MNHEY and CDR2 SVGEGT.

CDR3 region: CASSQGTNEQYF. The CDR3 DNA sequence: TGTGCCAGCAGTCAGGGGACTAACGAGCAGTACTTC. V usage is TRBV7-9 and J usage is TRBJ2-7, with D possibly TRBD2 on 7 matching bases. Germline values: CDR1 SEHNR, CDR2 FQNEAQ (reference sequence). The CDR3 extends over 12 amino acids. The V end lost 6 bases, the J end lost 5 bases, and 11 bases lay between the germline ends.

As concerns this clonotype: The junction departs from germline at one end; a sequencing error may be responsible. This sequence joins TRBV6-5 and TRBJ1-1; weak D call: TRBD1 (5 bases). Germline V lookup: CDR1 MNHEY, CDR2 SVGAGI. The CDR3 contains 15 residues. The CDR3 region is CASSTQGRQNTEVFF. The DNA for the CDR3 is TGTGCCAGTAGTACTCAGGGACGGCAGAACACTGAAGTTTTCTTT.

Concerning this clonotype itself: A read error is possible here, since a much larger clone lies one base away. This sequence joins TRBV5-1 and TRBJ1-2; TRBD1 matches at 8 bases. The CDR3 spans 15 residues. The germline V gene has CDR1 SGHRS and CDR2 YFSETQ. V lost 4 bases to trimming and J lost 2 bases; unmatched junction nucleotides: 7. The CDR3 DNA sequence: TGCGCCAGCAGCCATGGACAGGGAACCAACTATGGCTACACCTTC. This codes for CASSHGQGTNYGYTF.

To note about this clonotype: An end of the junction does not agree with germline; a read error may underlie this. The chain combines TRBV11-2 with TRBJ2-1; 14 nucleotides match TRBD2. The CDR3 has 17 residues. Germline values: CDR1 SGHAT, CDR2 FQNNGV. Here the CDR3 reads CTSTRRLAGGPGDEQFF. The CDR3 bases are TGTACCAGCACCAGGAGACTAGCGGGAGGGCCGGGAGATGAGCAGTTCTTC.

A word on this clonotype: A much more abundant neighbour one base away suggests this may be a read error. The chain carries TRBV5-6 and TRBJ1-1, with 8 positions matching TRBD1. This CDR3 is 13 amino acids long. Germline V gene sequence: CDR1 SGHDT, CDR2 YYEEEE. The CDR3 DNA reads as TGTGCCAGCAGGGGACAGGCGAACACTGAAACTTTCTTT. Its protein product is CASRGQANTETFF.

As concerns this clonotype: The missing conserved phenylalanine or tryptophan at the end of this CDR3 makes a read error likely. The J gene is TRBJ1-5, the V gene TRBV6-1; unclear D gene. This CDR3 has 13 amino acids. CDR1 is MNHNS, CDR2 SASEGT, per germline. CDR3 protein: CASSETGAQSQHL. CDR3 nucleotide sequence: TGTGCCAGCAGTGAAACGGGCGCTCAGTCCCAGCATTTA.

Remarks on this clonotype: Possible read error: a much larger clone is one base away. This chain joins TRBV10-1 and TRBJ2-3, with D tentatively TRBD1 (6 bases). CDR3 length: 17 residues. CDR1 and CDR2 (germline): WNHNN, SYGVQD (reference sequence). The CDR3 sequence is CSSSGGFGKGGTDTQYF. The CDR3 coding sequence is TGCTCCAGCAGTGGAGGTTTTGGGAAGGGGGGCACAGATACGCAGTATTTT.

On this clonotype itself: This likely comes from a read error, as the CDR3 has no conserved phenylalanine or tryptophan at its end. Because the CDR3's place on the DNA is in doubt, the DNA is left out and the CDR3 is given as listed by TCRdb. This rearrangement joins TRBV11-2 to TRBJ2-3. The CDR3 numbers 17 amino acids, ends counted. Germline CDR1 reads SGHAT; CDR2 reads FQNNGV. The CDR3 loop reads CASSLAMERRSTDMHYL.

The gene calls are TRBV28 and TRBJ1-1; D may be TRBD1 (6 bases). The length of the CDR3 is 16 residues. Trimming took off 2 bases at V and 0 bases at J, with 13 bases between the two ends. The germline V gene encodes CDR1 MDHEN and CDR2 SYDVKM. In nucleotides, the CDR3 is TGTGCCAGCAGTTTAAACAGGGTGAGGATGAACACTGAAGCTTTCTTT. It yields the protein CASSLNRVRMNTEAFF. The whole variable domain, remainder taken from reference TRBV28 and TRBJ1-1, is DVKVTQSSRYLVKRTGEKVFLECVQDMDHENMFWYRQDPGLGLRLIYFSYDVKMKEKGDIPEGYSVSREKKERFSLILESASTNQTSMYLCASSLNRVRMNTEAFFGQGTRLTVV.

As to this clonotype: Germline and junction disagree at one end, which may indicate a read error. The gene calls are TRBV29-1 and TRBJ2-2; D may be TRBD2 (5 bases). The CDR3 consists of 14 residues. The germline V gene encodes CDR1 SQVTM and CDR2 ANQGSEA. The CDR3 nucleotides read TGCAGCGTTGGGGAGACTGATAACACCGGGGAACTGTTTTTT. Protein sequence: CSVGETDNTGELFF.

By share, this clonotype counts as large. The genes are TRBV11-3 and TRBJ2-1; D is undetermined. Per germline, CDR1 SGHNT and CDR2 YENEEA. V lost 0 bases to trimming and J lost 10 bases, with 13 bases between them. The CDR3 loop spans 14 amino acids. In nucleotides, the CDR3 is TGTGCCAGCAGCTTAGATAACCAAGGAGTGGAGCAGTTCTTC. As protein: CASSLDNQGVEQFF.

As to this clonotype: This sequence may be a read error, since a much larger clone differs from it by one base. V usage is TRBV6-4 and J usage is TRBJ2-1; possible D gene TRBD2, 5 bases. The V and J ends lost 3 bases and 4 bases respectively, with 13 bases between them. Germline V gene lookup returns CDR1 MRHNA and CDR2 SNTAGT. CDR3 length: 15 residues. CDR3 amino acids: CASSERISDYNEQFF. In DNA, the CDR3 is TGTGCCAGCAGTGAAAGGATTAGCGATTACAATGAGCAGTTCTTC.

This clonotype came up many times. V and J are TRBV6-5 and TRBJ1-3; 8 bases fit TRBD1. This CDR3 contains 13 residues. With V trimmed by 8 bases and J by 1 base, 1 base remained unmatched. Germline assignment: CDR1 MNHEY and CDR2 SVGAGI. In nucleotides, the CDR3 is TGTGCCAGCCGGACAGGGTCTGGAAACACCATATATTTT. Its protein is CASRTGSGNTIYF.

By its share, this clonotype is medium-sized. Here the CDR3 DNA reads TGTGCCAGCAGCTTAAATTTGCCGGGACAGGGTCGAGATACGCAGTATTTT. It yields the protein CASSLNLPGQGRDTQYF. This chain joins TRBV11-2 and TRBJ2-3, with TRBD1 matching 9 bases. The CDR3 is 17 amino acids. Per the germline V gene, CDR1 is SGHAT and CDR2 is FQNNGV. Unmatched junction bases numbered 11, after V lost 2 bases and J lost 5 bases.

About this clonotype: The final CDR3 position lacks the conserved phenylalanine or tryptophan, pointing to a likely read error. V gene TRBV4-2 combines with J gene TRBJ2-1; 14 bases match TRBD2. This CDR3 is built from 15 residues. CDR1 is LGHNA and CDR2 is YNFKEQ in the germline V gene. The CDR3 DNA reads TGTGTCAGCAGCCACGGACTAGCGGGAGGCTATGAGCAGTTCCTC. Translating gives CVSSHGLAGGYEQFL.

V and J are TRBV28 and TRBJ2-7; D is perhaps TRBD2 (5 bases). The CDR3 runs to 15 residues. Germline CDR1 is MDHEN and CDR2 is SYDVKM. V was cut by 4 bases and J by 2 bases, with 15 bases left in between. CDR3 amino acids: CASSSHARAPYEQYF. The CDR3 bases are TGTGCCAGCAGTTCCCACGCGAGGGCCCCCTACGAGCAGTACTTC.

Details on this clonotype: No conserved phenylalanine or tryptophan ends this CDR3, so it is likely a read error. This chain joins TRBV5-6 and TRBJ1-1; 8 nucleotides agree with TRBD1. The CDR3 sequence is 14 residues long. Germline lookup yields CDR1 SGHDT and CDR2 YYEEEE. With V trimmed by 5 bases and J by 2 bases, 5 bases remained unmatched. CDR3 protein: CASRQTGVNTEAFL. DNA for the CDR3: TGTGCCAGCAGGCAGACAGGGGTAAACACTGAAGCTTTCCTT.

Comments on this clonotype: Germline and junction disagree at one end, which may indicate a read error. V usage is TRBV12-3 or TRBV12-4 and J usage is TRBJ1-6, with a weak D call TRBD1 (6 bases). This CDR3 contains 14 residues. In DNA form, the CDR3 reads TGTGTCAGCAGGCTCGAGACAGGTAATTCACCCCTCCACTTT. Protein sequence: CVSRLETGNSPLHF.